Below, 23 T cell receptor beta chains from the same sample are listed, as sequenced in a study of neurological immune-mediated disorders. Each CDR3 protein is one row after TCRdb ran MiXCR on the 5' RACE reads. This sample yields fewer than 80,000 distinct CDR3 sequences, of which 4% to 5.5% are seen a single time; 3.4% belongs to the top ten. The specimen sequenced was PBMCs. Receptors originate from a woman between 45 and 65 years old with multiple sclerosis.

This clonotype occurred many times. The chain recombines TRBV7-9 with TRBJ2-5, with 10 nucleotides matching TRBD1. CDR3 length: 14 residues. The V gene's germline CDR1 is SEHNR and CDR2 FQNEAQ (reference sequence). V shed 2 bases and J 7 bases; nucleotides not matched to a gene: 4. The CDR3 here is CASSLRTGGRTQYF. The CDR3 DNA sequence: TGTGCCAGCAGCTTACGGACAGGGGGACGGACCCAGTACTTC.

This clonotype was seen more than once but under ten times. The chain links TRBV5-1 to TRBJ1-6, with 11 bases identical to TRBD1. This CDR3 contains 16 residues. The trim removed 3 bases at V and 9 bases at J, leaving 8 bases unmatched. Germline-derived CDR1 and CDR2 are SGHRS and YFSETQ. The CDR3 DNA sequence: TGCGCCAGCAGCTCTAATCCGGGACAGGGGGTTTCACCCCTCCACTTT. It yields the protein CASSSNPGQGVSPLHF.

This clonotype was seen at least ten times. The CDR3 loop is CSARGRPFSGANVLTF. The CDR3 region has the DNA TGCAGTGCTAGGGGCAGGCCCTTTTCTGGGGCCAACGTCCTGACTTTC. The V call is TRBV20-1, the J call TRBJ2-6; D gene uncertain. Germline CDR1 reads DFQATT; CDR2 reads SNEGSKA (reference sequence). CDR3 length: 16 amino acids. Deletions cut 3 bases from V and 1 base from J, with 13 bases between.

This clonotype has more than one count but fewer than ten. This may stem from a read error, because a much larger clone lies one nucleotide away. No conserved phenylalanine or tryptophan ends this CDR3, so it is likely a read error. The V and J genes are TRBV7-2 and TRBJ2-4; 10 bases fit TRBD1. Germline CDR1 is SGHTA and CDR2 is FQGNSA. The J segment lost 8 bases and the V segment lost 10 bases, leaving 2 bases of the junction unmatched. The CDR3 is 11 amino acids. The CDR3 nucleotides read TGTGCCACCGGACAGGGGGACATTCAGTACTGC. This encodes CATGQGDIQYC.

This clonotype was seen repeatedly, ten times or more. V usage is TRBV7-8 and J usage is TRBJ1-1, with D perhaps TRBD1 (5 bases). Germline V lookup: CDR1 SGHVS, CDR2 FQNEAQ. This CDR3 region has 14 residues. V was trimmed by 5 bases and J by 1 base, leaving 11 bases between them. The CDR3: CASSPGTQNTEAFF. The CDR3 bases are TGTGCCAGCAGCCCCGGGACCCAGAACACTGAAGCTTTCTTT. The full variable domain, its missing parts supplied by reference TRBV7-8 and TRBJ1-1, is GAGVSQSPRYKVAKRGQDVALRCDPISGHVSLFWYQQALGQGPEFLTYFQNEAQLDKSGLPSDRFFAERPEGSVSTLKIQRTQQEDSAVYLCASSPGTQNTEAFFGQGTRLTVV.

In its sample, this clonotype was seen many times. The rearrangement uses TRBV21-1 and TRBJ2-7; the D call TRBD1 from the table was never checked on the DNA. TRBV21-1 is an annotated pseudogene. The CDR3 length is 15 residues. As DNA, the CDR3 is TGTGCCAGCAGCAAAGGTTGGGACAGCCGTCATAAGCAGTACGTC. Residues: CASSKGWDSRHKQYV.

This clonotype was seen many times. The CDR3, as DNA: TGCGCCAGCAGTCCGGACCGACCCTACGAGCAGTACTTC. The encoded protein is CASSPDRPYEQYF. This chain joins TRBV5-1 and TRBJ2-7, with unresolved D. The germline V gene has CDR1 SGHRS and CDR2 YFSETQ. With 5 bases removed from V and 2 bases from J, the gap between germline ends came to 11 bases. This CDR3 has 13 amino acids.

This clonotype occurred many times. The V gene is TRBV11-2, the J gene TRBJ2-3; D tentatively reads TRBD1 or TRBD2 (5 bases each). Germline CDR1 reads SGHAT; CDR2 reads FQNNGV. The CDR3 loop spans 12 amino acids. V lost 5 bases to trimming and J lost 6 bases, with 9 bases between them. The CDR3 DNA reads TGTGCCAGCAGCCGGGACCGGGATACGCAGTATTTT. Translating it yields CASSRDRDTQYF.

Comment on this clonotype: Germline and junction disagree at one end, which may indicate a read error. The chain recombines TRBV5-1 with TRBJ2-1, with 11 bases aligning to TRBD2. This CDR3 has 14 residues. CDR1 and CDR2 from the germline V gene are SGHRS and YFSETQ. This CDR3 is CASSMGASGGEQFF. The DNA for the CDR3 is TGCGCTAGCAGCATGGGGGCTAGCGGGGGGGAGCAGTTCTTC.

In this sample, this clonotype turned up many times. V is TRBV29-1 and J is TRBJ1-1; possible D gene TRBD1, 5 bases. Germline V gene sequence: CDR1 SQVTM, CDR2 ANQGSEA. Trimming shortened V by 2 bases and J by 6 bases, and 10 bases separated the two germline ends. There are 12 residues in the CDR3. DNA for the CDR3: TGCAGCGTTGAACAGGGAAGGGCTGAAGCTTTCTTT. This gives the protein CSVEQGRAEAFF.

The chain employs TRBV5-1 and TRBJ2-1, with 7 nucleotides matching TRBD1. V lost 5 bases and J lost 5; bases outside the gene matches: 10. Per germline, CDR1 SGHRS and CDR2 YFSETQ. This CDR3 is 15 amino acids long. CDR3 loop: CASRGTVGGHNEQFF. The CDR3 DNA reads TGCGCCAGCAGGGGGACAGTAGGTGGGCACAATGAGCAGTTCTTC.

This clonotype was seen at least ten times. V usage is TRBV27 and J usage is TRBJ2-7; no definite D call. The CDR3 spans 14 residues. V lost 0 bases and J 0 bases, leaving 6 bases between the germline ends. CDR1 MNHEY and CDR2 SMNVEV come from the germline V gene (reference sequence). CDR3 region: CASSLSPGSYEQYV. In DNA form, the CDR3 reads TGTGCCAGCAGTTTATCTCCTGGCTCCTACGAGCAGTACGTC.

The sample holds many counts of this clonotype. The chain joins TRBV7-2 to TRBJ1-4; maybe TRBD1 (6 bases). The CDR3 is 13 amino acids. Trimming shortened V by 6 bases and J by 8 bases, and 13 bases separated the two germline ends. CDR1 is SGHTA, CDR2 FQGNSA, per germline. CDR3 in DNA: TGTGCCAGCAGACAGGGAATAAAGGAAAAACTGTTTTTT. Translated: CASRQGIKEKLFF. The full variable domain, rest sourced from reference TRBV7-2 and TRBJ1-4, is GAGVSQSPSNKVTEKGKDVELRCDPISGHTALYWYRQSLGQGLEFLIYFQGNSAPDKSGLPSDRFSAERTGGSVSTLTIQRTQQEDSAVYLCASRQGIKEKLFFGSGTQLSVL.

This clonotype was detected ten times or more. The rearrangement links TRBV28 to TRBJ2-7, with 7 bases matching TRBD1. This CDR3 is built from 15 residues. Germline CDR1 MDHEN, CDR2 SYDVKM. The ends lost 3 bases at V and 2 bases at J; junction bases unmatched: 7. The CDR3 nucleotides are TGTGCCAGCAGTTTCCTCCGACAGGGACCCTACGAGCAGTACTTC. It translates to CASSFLRQGPYEQYF. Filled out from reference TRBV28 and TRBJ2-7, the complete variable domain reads DVKVTQSSRYLVKRTGEKVFLECVQDMDHENMFWYRQDPGLGLRLIYFSYDVKMKEKGDIPEGYSVSREKKERFSLILESASTNQTSMYLCASSFLRQGPYEQYFGPGTRLTVT.

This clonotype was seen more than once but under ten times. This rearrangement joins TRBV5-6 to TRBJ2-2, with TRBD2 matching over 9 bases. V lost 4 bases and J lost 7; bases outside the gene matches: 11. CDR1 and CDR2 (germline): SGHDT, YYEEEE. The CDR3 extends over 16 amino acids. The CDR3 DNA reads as TGTGCCAGCAGCCCCAGGCTAGCGGGAAGTATCGGGGAGCTGTTTTTT. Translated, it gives CASSPRLAGSIGELFF.

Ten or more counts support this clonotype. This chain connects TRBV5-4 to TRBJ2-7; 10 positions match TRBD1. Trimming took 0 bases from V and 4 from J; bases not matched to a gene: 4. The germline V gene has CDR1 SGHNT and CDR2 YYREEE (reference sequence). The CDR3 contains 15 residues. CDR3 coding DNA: TGTGCCAGCAGCTTGGCGGGGACAGGGGAGTACGAGCAGTACTTC. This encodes CASSLAGTGEYEQYF.

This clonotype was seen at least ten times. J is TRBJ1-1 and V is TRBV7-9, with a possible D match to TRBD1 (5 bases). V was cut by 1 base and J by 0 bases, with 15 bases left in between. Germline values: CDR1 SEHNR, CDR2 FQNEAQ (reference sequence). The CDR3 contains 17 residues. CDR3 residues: CASSLDWGSGLNTEAFF. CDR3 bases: TGTGCCAGCAGCTTAGACTGGGGGTCGGGCCTGAACACTGAAGCTTTCTTT.

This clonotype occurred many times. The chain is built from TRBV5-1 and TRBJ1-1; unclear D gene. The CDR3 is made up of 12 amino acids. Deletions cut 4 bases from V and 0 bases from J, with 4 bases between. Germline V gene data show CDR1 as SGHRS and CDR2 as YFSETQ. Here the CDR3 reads CASSGVNTEAFF. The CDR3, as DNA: TGCGCCAGCAGCGGGGTGAACACTGAAGCTTTCTTT.

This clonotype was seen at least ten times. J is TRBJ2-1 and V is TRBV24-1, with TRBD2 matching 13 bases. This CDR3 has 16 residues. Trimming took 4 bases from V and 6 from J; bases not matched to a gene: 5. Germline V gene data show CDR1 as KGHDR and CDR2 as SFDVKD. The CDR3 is CATSDRLAGGVNEQFF. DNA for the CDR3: TGTGCCACCAGTGACCGACTAGCGGGGGGAGTCAATGAGCAGTTCTTC.

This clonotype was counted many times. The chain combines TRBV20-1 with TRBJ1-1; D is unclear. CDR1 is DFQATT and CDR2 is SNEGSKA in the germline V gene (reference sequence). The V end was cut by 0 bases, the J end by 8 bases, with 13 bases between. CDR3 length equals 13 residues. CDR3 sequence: CSARDEGSREAFF. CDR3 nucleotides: TGCAGTGCTAGAGATGAAGGGTCCCGGGAAGCTTTCTTT.

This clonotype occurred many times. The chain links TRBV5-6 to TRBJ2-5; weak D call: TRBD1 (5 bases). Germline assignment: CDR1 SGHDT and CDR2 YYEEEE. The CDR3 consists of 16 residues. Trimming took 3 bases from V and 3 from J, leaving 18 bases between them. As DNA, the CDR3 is TGTGCCAGCAGCTCCTCCGCAGTGGGGCGCAAAGAGACCCAGTACTTC. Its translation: CASSSSAVGRKETQYF.

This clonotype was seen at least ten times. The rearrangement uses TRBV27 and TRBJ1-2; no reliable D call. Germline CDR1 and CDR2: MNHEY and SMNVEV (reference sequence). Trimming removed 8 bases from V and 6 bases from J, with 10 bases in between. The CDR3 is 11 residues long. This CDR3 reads CASGRGNGYTF. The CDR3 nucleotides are TGTGCCAGCGGACGAGGGAATGGCTACACCTTC.

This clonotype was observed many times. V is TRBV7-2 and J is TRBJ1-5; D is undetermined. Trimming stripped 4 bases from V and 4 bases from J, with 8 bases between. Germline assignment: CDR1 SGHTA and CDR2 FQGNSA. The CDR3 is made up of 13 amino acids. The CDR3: CASSYDWNQPQHF. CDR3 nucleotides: TGTGCCAGCAGCTATGACTGGAATCAGCCCCAGCATTTT.